A selection of T cell receptor beta chains follows, all from one sample in a study of tumor-infiltrating lymphocytes in primary liver carcinoma. In TCRdb, the multiplex PCR reads were re-called with MiXCR into one record per CDR3 protein. This repertoire shows about 200,000 distinct CDR3 sequences, approximately 64% found once; its top ten account for approximately 6.5%. The sequenced sample consisted of peripheral blood. The source of these receptors is a woman aged 55 to 70 with primary liver carcinoma and hepatitis B virus infection. CDR3s include the opening cysteine and the closing phenylalanine or tryptophan. Fields, in order: V gene, clone size, D gene, J gene, CDR3 protein, CDR3 DNA. D genes are given only for firm matches. Clone size is stated in some rows and not others, as once, few, many or a class when expanded.

V: TRBV6-1
size: .
D: .
J: TRBJ1-5
CDR3: CASKQGMVNQPQHF
DNA: TGTGCCAGCAAGCAAGGGATGGTTAATCAGCCCCAGCATTTT

V: TRBV11-2
size: .
D: TRBD1
J: TRBJ2-7
CDR3: CASSWGQRTLSPYEQYF
DNA: TGTGCCAGCAGCTGGGGACAGAGGACCCTGAGCCCCTACGAGCAGTACTTC

V: TRBV11-2
size: once
D: .
J: TRBJ1-1
CDR3: CASSLGGGSETLF
DNA: TGTGCCAGCAGCTTGGGTGGGGGATCCGAAACTCTCTTT

V: TRBV11-2
size: .
D: .
J: TRBJ2-3
CDR3: CVSSRSADRQYF
DNA: TGTGTCAGCAGTCGATCCGCAGATAGGCAGTATTTT

V: TRBV6-5
size: few
D: .
J: TRBJ1-1
CDR3: CASRQYTEAFF
DNA: TGTGCCAGCAGACAATACACTGAAGCTTTCTTT

V: TRBV7-9
size: few
D: .
J: TRBJ1-3
CDR3: CASSPGISGNTIYF
DNA: TGTGCCAGCAGCCCTGGGATCTCTGGAAACACCATATATTTT

V: TRBV10-1
size: .
D: .
J: TRBJ1-1
CDR3: CASSEKGPRGWASF
DNA: TGCGCCAGCAGTGAGAAAGGACCGCGGGGGTGGGCTTCCTTT

V: TRBV5-1
size: few
D: .
J: TRBJ2-1
CDR3: CASSFGSPSSYNEQFF
DNA: TGCGCCAGCAGCTTCGGGAGCCCGAGCTCCTACAATGAGCAGTTCTTC

V: TRBV4-2
size: .
D: TRBD2
J: TRBJ2-7
CDR3: CANSRTGLAESYEQYF
DNA: TGTGCCAACAGCCGAACGGGACTAGCGGAGTCCTACGAGCAGTACTTC

V: TRBV29-1
size: .
D: .
J: TRBJ2-2
CDR3: CSIDRLGGGELFF
DNA: TGCAGCATTGATCGCCTAGGGGGCGGGGAGCTGTTTTTT

V: TRBV25-1
size: .
D: .
J: TRBJ1-2
CDR3: CASNGGRYYGYTF
DNA: TGTGCCAGCAATGGAGGCAGGTACTATGGCTACACCTTC

V: TRBV7-8
size: once
D: TRBD2
J: TRBJ2-2
CDR3: CAISFLASGIAGELFF
DNA: TGTGCCATCAGCTTTCTCGCTAGCGGGATTGCCGGGGAGCTGTTTTTC

V: TRBV10-3
size: many
D: .
J: TRBJ2-7
CDR3: CAIGRGSYEQYF
DNA: TGTGCCATCGGACGGGGCTCCTACGAGCAGTACTTC

V: TRBV4-1
size: many
D: .
J: TRBJ1-3
CDR3: CASSPGGGAGNTIYF
DNA: TGCGCCAGCAGCCCAGGCGGGGGAGCCGGAAACACCATATATTTT

V: TRBV4-1
size: .
D: .
J: TRBJ2-7
CDR3: CASSQPDSYEQYF
DNA: TGCGCCAGCAGCCAACCGGACAGCTACGAGCAGTACTTC

V: TRBV6-4
size: few
D: .
J: TRBJ2-2
CDR3: CASSARPEPTGELFF
DNA: TGTGCCAGCAGTGCTCGTCCAGAGCCCACCGGGGAGCTGTTTTTT

V: TRBV7-9
size: .
D: .
J: TRBJ2-5
CDR3: CTNNPTEQETQYF
DNA: TGTACCAACAACCCGACAGAGCAGGAGACCCAGTACTTC

V: TRBV6-1
size: many
D: .
J: TRBJ1-2
CDR3: CASSELFVGTIYGYTF
DNA: TGTGCCAGCAGTGAATTGTTTGTGGGGACGATCTATGGCTACACCTTC

V: TRBV11-2
size: medium-sized
D: .
J: TRBJ2-1
CDR3: CASSLPVHNEQFF
DNA: TGTGCCAGCAGCTTGCCAGTTCATAATGAGCAGTTCTTC

V: TRBV5-1
size: few
D: .
J: TRBJ2-1
CDR3: CASSLGHRPSYNEQFF
DNA: TGCGCCAGCAGCTTGGGACACCGGCCCTCCTACAATGAGCAGTTCTTC

V: TRBV29-1
size: many
D: .
J: TRBJ1-1
CDR3: CSVGRTSGNTEAFF
DNA: TGCAGCGTTGGCCGGACCTCAGGGAACACTGAAGCTTTCTTT

V: TRBV29-1
size: .
D: .
J: TRBJ2-1
CDR3: CRVVGGTAGRRGFF
DNA: TGCCGCGTTGTGGGGGGGACCGCGGGCCGCAGGGGGTTCTTC

V: TRBV11-2
size: many
D: .
J: TRBJ2-3
CDR3: CASSLGRGDTQYF
DNA: TGTGCCAGCAGCTTAGGACGGGGGGATACGCAGTATTTT

V: TRBV11-2
size: medium-sized
D: TRBD1
J: TRBJ2-7
CDR3: CASSYWDRYEQYF
DNA: TGTGCCAGCAGCTATTGGGACAGGTACGAGCAGTACTTC

V: TRBV12-3/TRBV12-4
size: .
D: TRBD1
J: TRBJ2-1
CDR3: CARSSPTGHEQFF
DNA: TGTGCCAGGAGCTCACCGACAGGGCACGAGCAGTTCTTC

V: TRBV5-6
size: .
D: .
J: TRBJ2-7
CDR3: CASSLDRTYDQYF
DNA: TGTGCCAGCAGCTTGGATAGGACCTACGATCAGTACTTC

V: TRBV5-1
size: .
D: TRBD2
J: TRBJ2-2
CDR3: CASSSRLAGGNTGKLFF
DNA: TGCGCCAGCAGCTCAAGACTAGCGGGAGGTAACACCGGGAAGCTGTTTTTT

V: TRBV29-1
size: many
D: TRBD2
J: TRBJ2-3
CDR3: CSVDRLAGGTDTQYF
DNA: TGCAGCGTTGATCGACTAGCGGGGGGCACAGATACGCAGTATTTT

V: TRBV6-2/TRBV6-3
size: .
D: TRBD2
J: TRBJ2-3
CDR3: CASSYGGAGGLTDTHCF
DNA: TGTGCCAGCAGTTACGGAGGAGCGGGAGGCCTCACAGATACGCATTGTTTT